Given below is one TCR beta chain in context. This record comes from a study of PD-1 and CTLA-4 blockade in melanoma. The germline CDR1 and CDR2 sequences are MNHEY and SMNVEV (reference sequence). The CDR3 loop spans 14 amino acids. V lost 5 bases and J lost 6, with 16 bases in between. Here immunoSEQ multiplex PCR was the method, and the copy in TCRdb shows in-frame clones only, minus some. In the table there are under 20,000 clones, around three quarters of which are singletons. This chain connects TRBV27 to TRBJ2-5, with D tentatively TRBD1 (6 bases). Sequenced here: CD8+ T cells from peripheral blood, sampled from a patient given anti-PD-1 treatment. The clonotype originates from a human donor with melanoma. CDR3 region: CASSPQQGSKTQYF. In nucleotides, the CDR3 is TGTGCCAGCAGTCCACAACAGGGATCGAAGACCCAGTACTTC.